This TCR beta chain was identified in a study of response to subunit inactivated influenza vaccine. The study's findings and limits: Seasonal influenza vaccination, on each occasion, was suggested by the authors to recruit few new T cells.

The germline CDR1 and CDR2 sequences are KGHSH and LQKENI. CDR3 length: 15 residues. V was pared by 6 bases and J by 0 bases, with 13 bases between. TCRdb itself ran the RT-PCR reads through MiXCR, one entry per CDR3 protein. This table has 500,000 to 600,000 distinct CDR3 sequences, approximately 7.7% appearing once. Remarks on this clonotype: Antigen: not known.

This receptor was identified in a man between 50 and 69 years old who received an inactivated influenza vaccine. The sequences come from PBMCs from blood, collected 23 months after vaccination. The chain uses TRBV18 and TRBJ2-3; TRBD2 might be the D (6 bases). The DNA for the CDR3 is TGTGCCAGCTCCCCGACTAGTGACAGCACAGATACGCAGTATTTT. It is translated as CASSPTSDSTDTQYF.